Sequencing of this T cell receptor beta chain was carried out in a study of T cell repertoires in cytomegalovirus infection. Study information: Based on public TCR beta signatures, there were indications of CMV infection and of a matching HLA type.

Regarding this clonotype: No antigen is known for it.

TCRdb called the reads again in MiXCR, with one record for every CDR3 protein. This sample carries about 920,000 distinct CDR3 sequences, less than 40% of them seen once, and the ten largest clones take 11% to 15%. CDR3 size: 15 residues. Germline V gene data show CDR1 as DFQATT and CDR2 as SNEGSKA (reference sequence). V gave up 3 bases and J gave up 4 bases, with 18 bases separating them. Study-wide findings and caveats: The cumulative frequency of public TCR beta families identified carriers of CMV plus the relevant HLA. HLA-C-restricted CMV clonotypes gave the most frequent clonotype in two of eight donors.

Material: cultured CD8+ T cells from PBMCs, obtained from culture after CMV antigen stimulation. The TCR originated in a human donor in good health (CMV status not recorded). Some clones in this sample may be carry-over from other donors' samples. V gene TRBV20-1 combines with J gene TRBJ1-1; TRBD1 is a possible D gene (6 bases). Here the CDR3 reads CSASHRDFPGTEAFF. DNA of the CDR3: TGCAGTGCTAGTCACAGGGATTTCCCGGGCACTGAAGCTTTCTTT.